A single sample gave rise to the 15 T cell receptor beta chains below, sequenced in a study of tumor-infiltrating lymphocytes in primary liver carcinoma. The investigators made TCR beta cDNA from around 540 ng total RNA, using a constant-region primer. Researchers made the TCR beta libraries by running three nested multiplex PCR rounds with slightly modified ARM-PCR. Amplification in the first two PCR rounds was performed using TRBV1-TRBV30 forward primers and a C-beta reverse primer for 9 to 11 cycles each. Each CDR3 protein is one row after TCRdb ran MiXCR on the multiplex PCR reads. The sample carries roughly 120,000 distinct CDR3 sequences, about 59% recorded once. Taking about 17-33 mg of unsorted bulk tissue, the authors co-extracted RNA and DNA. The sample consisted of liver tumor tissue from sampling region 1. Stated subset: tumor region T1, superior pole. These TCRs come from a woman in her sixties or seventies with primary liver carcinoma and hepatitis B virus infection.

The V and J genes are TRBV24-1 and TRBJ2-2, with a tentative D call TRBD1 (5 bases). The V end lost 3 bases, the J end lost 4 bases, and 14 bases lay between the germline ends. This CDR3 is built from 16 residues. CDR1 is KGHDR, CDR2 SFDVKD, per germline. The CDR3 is CATSDPTEPFTGELFF. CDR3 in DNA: TGTGCCACCAGTGATCCGACAGAGCCGTTCACCGGGGAGCTGTTTTTT.

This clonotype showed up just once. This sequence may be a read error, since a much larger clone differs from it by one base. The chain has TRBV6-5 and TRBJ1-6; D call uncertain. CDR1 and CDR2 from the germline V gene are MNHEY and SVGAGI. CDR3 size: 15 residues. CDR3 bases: TGTACCAGCAGTTACTCGTTCGGGCGGAATTCACCCCTCCACTTT. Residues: CTSSYSFGRNSPLHF.

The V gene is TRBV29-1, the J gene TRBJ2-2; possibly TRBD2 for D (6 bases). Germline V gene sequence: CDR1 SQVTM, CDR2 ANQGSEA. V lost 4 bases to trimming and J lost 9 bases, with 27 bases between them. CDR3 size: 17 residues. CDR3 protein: CSVGADGSWRDHRELFF. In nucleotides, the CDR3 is TGCAGCGTTGGGGCAGATGGTAGCTGGAGGGATCACAGGGAGCTGTTTTTT.

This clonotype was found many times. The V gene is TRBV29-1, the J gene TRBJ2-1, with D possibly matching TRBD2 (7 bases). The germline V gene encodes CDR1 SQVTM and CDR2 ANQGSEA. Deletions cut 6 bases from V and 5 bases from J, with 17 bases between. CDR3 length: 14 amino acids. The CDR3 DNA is TGCAGCGTCCGGGGCGCGGGGGCACACAATGAGCAGTTCTTC. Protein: CSVRGAGAHNEQFF.

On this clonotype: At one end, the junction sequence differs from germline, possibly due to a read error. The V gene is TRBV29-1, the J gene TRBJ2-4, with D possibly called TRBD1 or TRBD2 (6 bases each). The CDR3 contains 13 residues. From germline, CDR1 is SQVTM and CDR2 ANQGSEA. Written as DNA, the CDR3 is TGCAGCGTTGTTGCAATGTGGGGGGACATTCACTACTTT. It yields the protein CSVVAMWGDIHYF.

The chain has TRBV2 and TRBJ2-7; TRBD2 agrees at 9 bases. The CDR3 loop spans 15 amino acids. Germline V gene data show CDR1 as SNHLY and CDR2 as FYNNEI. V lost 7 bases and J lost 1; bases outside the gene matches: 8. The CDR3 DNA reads TGTGCCAGCACTGACATGCGGGAGGGATCCTACGAGCAGTACTTC. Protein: CASTDMREGSYEQYF.

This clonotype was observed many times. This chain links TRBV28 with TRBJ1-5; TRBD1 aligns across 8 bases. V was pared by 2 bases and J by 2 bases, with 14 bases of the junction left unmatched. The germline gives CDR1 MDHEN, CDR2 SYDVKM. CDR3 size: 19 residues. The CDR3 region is CASSLVRGRGSFGNQPQHF. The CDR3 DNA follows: TGTGCCAGCAGTTTAGTCAGGGGGCGCGGGTCATTCGGCAATCAGCCCCAGCATTTT.

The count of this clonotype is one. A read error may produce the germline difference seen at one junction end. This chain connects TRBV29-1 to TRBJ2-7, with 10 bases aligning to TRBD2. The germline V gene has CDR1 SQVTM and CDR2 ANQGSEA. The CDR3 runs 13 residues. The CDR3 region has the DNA TGCAGCGTTGGGACTAGCGGACCGTACGGGCAGTACTTC. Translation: CSVGTSGPYGQYF.

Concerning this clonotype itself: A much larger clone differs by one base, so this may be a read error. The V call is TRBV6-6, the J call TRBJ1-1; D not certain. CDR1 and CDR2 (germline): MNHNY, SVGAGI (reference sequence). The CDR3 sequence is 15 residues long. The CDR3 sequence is CASSYAGNMNTEVFF. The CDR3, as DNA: TGTGCCAGCAGTTACGCGGGGAACATGAACACTGAAGTTTTCTTT.

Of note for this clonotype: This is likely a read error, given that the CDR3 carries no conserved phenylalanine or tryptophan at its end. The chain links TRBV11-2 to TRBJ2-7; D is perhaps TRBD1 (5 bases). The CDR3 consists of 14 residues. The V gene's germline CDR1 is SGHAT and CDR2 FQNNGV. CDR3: CASSLWGASYEQYS. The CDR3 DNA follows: TGTGCCAGTAGCTTATGGGGCGCTTCCTACGAGCAGTACTCC.

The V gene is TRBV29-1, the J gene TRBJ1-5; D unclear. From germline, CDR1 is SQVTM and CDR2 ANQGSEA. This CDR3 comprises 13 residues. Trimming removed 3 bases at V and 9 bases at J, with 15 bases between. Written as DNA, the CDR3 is TGCAGCGTTGAGCGTGCCTCCCGCCTGCCCCAGCATTTT. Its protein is CSVERASRLPQHF.

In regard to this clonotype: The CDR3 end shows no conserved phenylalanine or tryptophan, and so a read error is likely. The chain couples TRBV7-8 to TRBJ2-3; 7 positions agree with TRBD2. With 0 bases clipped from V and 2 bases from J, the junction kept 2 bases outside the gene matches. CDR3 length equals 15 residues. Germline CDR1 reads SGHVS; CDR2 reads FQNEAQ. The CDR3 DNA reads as TGTGCCAGCAGCTTAGCAGCGGGGAACACAGATACGCAGTATTAT. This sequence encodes CASSLAAGNTDTQYY.

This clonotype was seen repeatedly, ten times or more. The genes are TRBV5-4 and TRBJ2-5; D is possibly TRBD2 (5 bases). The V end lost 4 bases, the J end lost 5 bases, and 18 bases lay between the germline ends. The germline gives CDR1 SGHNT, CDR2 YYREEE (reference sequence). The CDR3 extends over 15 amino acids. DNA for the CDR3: TGTGCCAGCAGCGCCGGTGGAGGCGGAAAGGAGACCCAGTACTTC. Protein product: CASSAGGGGKETQYF.

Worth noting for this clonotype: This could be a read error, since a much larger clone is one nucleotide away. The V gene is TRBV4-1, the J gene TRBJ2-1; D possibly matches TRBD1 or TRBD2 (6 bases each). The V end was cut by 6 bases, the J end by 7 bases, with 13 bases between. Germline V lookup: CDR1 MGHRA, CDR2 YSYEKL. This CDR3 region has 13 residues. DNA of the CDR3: TGCGCCAGCAGACAATCGGGGGCTAATGAGCAGTTCTTC. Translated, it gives CASRQSGANEQFF.

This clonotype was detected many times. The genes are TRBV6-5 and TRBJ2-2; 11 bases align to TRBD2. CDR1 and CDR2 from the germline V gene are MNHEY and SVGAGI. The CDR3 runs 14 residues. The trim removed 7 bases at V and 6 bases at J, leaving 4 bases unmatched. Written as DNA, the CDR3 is TGTGCCAGCAAACTGACTAGCGGGGCCGGGGAGCTGTTTTTT. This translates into CASKLTSGAGELFF.